The 4 T cell receptor beta chains below come from one sample, sequenced in a study of cytotoxic CD8 clonotypes in ibrutinib-treated CLL (dated by TCRdb to about 2021). The library was built by means of the immunoSEQ multiplex PCR assay. The table was pulled from immuneACCESS by TCRdb, which kept in-frame rearrangements only. Such tables lose some clones; where checked, under half of the loss comes from unresolved V genes, and the rest has no known cause. The sample table contains around 250,000 clones; only one count was recorded for 70% of them. The ten largest clones take up about 16% of the sample. The sample's time point label, decoded: approximately 25 months on ibrutinib. Sequencing used PBMCs, obtained after 24 months of ibrutinib treatment. The receptors were sampled from a human donor with chronic lymphocytic leukemia.

The genes are TRBV7-3 and TRBJ2-2; D is possibly TRBD1 (5 bases). Trimming shortened V by 5 bases and J by 1 base, and 14 bases separated the two germline ends. Germline CDR1 SGHTA, CDR2 FQGTGA. The CDR3 has 16 residues. The CDR3, as DNA: TGTGCCAGCAGCCCCCGGGCAGGGATGAACACCGGGGAGCTGTTTTTT. It encodes CASSPRAGMNTGELFF.

This clone was seen only a few times. The chain carries TRBV6-5 and TRBJ2-7, with 7 bases lining up with TRBD2. The V segment lost 5 bases and the J segment 3 bases; nucleotides outside the gene matches: 4. Germline V CDR1 and CDR2: MNHEY, SVGAGI. The CDR3 consists of 13 residues. Here the CDR3 DNA reads TGTGCCAGCAGTCCGGCTAGCGGCTACGAGCAGTACTTC. It is translated as CASSPASGYEQYF.

This chain connects TRBV25-1 to TRBJ2-2, with D perhaps TRBD1 (6 bases). The germline CDR1 and CDR2 sequences are MGHDK and SYGVNS. The CDR3 extends over 16 amino acids. Trimming shortened V by 6 bases and J by 2 bases, and 16 bases separated the two germline ends. DNA of the CDR3: TGTGCCAGCAGCCGCCGCGCAGGGGCCAACACCGGGGAGCTGTTTTTT. Translation gives CASSRRAGANTGELFF.

The chain's CDR3 is CASSRPSGKGYNEQFF. CDR3 DNA: TGTGCCAGCAGTAGACCTAGCGGGAAAGGCTACAATGAGCAGTTCTTC. The rearrangement links TRBV2 to TRBJ2-1; 9 positions match TRBD2. Germline assignment: CDR1 SNHLY and CDR2 FYNNEI. The CDR3 totals 16 residues. After removal of 5 bases from V and 3 bases from J, the junction contained 8 bases not matched to a gene.